This T cell receptor beta chain was identified during a study of response to subunit inactivated influenza vaccine. Study findings and constraints: Authors suggested each seasonal influenza vaccination recruits few new T cells.

Germline V lookup: CDR1 SGDLS, CDR2 YYNGEE. The CDR3 length is 15 residues. After removal of 3 bases from V and 6 bases from J, the junction contained 6 bases not matched to a gene. Turning to this clonotype: Antigen unknown.

TCRdb processed the RT-PCR reads anew with MiXCR; each CDR3 protein has one entry. The sample has around 580,000 distinct CDR3 sequences, approximately 14% seen once. The rearrangement joins TRBV9 to TRBJ2-1; the match to TRBD2 covers 10 bases. This clonotype originated in a man aged 50-59 years who received an inactivated influenza vaccine. The sample consisted of PBMCs from blood, taken roughly 12 days after vaccination. CDR3 DNA: TGTGCCAGCAGCGGCGGACTAGCGGCGGGCAATGAGCAGTTCTTC. It translates to CASSGGLAAGNEQFF. Combining the CDR3 with reference TRBV9 and TRBJ2-1 gives the whole variable domain DSGVTQTPKHLITATGQRVTLRCSPRSGDLSVYWYQQSLDQGLQFLIQYYNGEERAKGNILERFSAQQFPDLHSELNLSSLELGDSALYFCASSGGLAAGNEQFFGPGTRLTVL.